These 27 T cell receptor beta chains were sequenced from one sample in a study of early T cells in non-severe SARS-CoV-2 infection. TCRdb re-analysed the 5' RACE reads in MiXCR, keeping a single row per CDR3 protein. The sample has about 37,000 distinct CDR3 sequences, 5.8% seen once. The specimen was whole blood. The receptors here all came from an adult who was a healthcare worker with PCR-confirmed SARS-CoV-2 infection or an uninfected control (not recorded which).

The rearrangement joins TRBV5-4 to TRBJ1-1, with a tentative D call TRBD1 (5 bases). V gave up 2 bases and J gave up 0 bases, with 8 bases separating them. The CDR3 consists of 14 residues. Germline lookup yields CDR1 SGHNT and CDR2 YYREEE (reference sequence). CDR3: CASSLPGLNTEAFF. The DNA for the CDR3 is TGTGCCAGCAGCTTACCGGGACTGAACACTGAAGCTTTCTTT.

In its sample, this clonotype was seen many times. The chain uses TRBV7-6 and TRBJ1-1; D gene ambiguous. This CDR3 region has 12 residues. The V end was cut by 8 bases, the J end by 0 bases, with 7 bases between. CDR1 and CDR2 from the germline V gene are SGHVS and FNYEAQ. The DNA for the CDR3 is TGTGCCAGCGCAAATATGAACACTGAAGCTTTCTTT. It encodes CASANMNTEAFF.

The chain employs TRBV20-1 and TRBJ1-5; D is unresolved. The germline V gene encodes CDR1 DFQATT and CDR2 SNEGSKA (reference sequence). The CDR3 length is 13 residues. Trimming removed 3 bases from V and 3 bases from J, with 9 bases in between. The CDR3 loop reads CSARYGANQPQHF. For the CDR3, the DNA is TGCAGTGCTAGGTACGGCGCCAATCAGCCCCAGCATTTT.

This clonotype was recorded many times. The chain carries TRBV5-1 and TRBJ1-5; possible D gene TRBD1, 6 bases. Germline-derived CDR1 and CDR2 are SGHRS and YFSETQ. This CDR3 comprises 15 residues. Trimming removed 1 base at V and 3 bases at J, with 11 bases between. CDR3 DNA sequence: TGCGCCAGCAGCTTGACGGGGGCGGACAATCAGCCCCAGCATTTT. It is translated as CASSLTGADNQPQHF.

This clonotype has ten or more counts. This rearrangement joins TRBV7-9 to TRBJ1-2, with TRBD1 matching 7 bases. Germline CDR1 and CDR2: SEHNR and FQNEAQ (reference sequence). The CDR3 length is 14 residues. Trimming at V came to 1 base and at J to 9 bases, leaving 8 bases not matched to a gene. CDR3 coding DNA: TGTGCCAGCAGCTTAGACGGGACAGTCGGGAGCTACACCTTC. Amino acid sequence: CASSLDGTVGSYTF.

V gene TRBV2 combines with J gene TRBJ2-7; 7 nucleotides agree with TRBD1. The trim removed 6 bases at V and 0 bases at J, leaving 5 bases unmatched. This CDR3 comprises 14 residues. CDR1 and CDR2 (germline): SNHLY, FYNNEI. In DNA, the CDR3 is TGTGCCAGCAGAACGACAGGGATCTCCTACGAGCAGTACTTC. Protein sequence: CASRTTGISYEQYF. Full variable domain (remainder filled in from reference TRBV2 and TRBJ2-7): EPEVTQTPSHQVTQMGQEVILRCVPISNHLYFYWYRQILGQKVEFLVSFYNNEISEKSEIFDDQFSVERPDGSNFTLKIRSTKLEDSAMYFCASRTTGISYEQYFGPGTRLTVT.

This chain connects TRBV19 to TRBJ1-1; 10 nucleotides line up with TRBD1. There are 16 residues in the CDR3. In germline, CDR1 is LNHDA, CDR2 SQIVND (reference sequence). Trimming at V came to 5 bases and at J to 5 bases, leaving 11 bases not matched to a gene. CDR3 protein: CASSANRQGAKTEAFF. The CDR3 nucleotides are TGTGCCAGTAGTGCCAATCGACAGGGGGCGAAAACTGAAGCTTTCTTT.

This clonotype was observed many times. The V and J genes are TRBV5-1 and TRBJ2-1; the D is unclear. From germline, CDR1 is SGHRS and CDR2 YFSETQ. The V end lost 0 bases, the J end lost 7 bases, and 5 bases lay between the germline ends. CDR3 length: 12 amino acids. Here the CDR3 reads CASSLDLNEQFF. CDR3 coding DNA: TGCGCCAGCAGCTTGGATTTGAATGAGCAGTTCTTC. Full variable domain (rest looked up from reference TRBV5-1 and TRBJ2-1): KAGVTQTPRYLIKTRGQQVTLSCSPISGHRSVSWYQQTPGQGLQFLFEYFSETQRNKGNFPGRFSGRQFSNSRSEMNVSTLELGDSALYLCASSLDLNEQFFGPGTRLTVL.

This clonotype has ten or more counts. This sequence joins TRBV7-2 and TRBJ1-2; 7 bases are shared with TRBD1. CDR1 and CDR2 from the germline V gene are SGHTA and FQGNSA. This CDR3 is 14 amino acids long. V shed 5 bases and J 3 bases; nucleotides not matched to a gene: 6. The CDR3 DNA follows: TGTGCCAGCAGCCCCCGGACAGGCTACTATGGCTACACCTTC. It encodes CASSPRTGYYGYTF.

This clonotype came up a few times. The V gene is TRBV7-3, the J gene TRBJ2-5, with D possibly TRBD1 on 6 matching bases. CDR3 size: 14 residues. The germline V gene has CDR1 SGHTA and CDR2 FQGTGA. Trimming took off 5 bases at V and 2 bases at J, with 12 bases between the two ends. The chain's CDR3 is CASSQGRGQETQYF. The CDR3 DNA is TGTGCCAGCAGCCAAGGAAGGGGGCAAGAGACCCAGTACTTC.

The V and J genes are TRBV27 and TRBJ1-3; the D is unclear. The germline V gene has CDR1 MNHEY and CDR2 SMNVEV (reference sequence). The CDR3 sequence is 15 residues long. Trimming took off 5 bases at V and 0 bases at J, with 11 bases between the two ends. The CDR3 here is CASSPNFPSGNTIYF. The CDR3 nucleotides read TGTGCCAGCAGTCCCAACTTCCCCTCTGGAAACACCATATATTTT.

This clonotype has only a few counts. The rearrangement links TRBV12-3 or TRBV12-4 to TRBJ2-2; 7 bases match TRBD1. The CDR3 runs 15 residues. V shed 8 bases, J shed 4 bases, and the junction held 10 bases outside the gene matches. This CDR3 reads CASGGQNYPTGELFF. The CDR3 coding sequence is TGTGCCAGCGGGGGACAGAACTATCCCACCGGGGAGCTGTTTTTT.

This clonotype was recorded many times. V gene TRBV30 combines with J gene TRBJ1-1; D call uncertain. The ends were cut back, 0 bases at V and 0 bases at J, with 5 bases in the middle. The germline V gene encodes CDR1 GTSNPN and CDR2 SVGIG (reference sequence). The length of the CDR3 is 13 residues. As DNA, the CDR3 is TGTGCCTGGAGTGTAGGCCTGAACACTGAAGCTTTCTTT. This translates into CAWSVGLNTEAFF.

This clonotype was seen repeatedly, ten times or more. V usage is TRBV12-3 or TRBV12-4 and J usage is TRBJ1-1; 7 bases are shared with TRBD1. The CDR3 is made up of 15 amino acids. Trimming at V came to 5 bases and at J to 2 bases, leaving 8 bases not matched to a gene. Here the CDR3 reads CASSPLQGRNTEAFF. In DNA, the CDR3 is TGTGCCAGCAGTCCGCTACAGGGGAGAAACACTGAAGCTTTCTTT.

This clonotype was seen repeatedly, ten times or more. The rearrangement uses TRBV11-2 and TRBJ2-3, with TRBD2 identical over 10 bases. After removal of 1 base from V and 5 bases from J, the junction contained 9 bases not matched to a gene. The CDR3 is 17 amino acids. The germline V gene encodes CDR1 SGHAT and CDR2 FQNNGV. This CDR3 is CASSLGASGGAVDTQYF. The CDR3 DNA reads as TGTGCCAGCAGCTTAGGGGCCAGCGGGGGGGCTGTAGATACGCAGTATTTT.

This clonotype appeared many times. The chain uses TRBV28 and TRBJ2-5, with a possible D match to TRBD2 (5 bases). V lost 5 bases and J 0 bases, leaving 13 bases between the germline ends. CDR3 length: 15 amino acids. CDR1 is MDHEN, CDR2 SYDVKM, per germline. CDR3 bases: TGTGCCAGCAGTACACTCGGACTGGACCAAGAGACCCAGTACTTC. Residues: CASSTLGLDQETQYF. Based on the CDR3 plus reference TRBV28 and TRBJ2-5, the full variable domain is DVKVTQSSRYLVKRTGEKVFLECVQDMDHENMFWYRQDPGLGLRLIYFSYDVKMKEKGDIPEGYSVSREKKERFSLILESASTNQTSMYLCASSTLGLDQETQYFGPGTRLLVL.

The rearrangement joins TRBV6-6 to TRBJ2-5, with 9 bases identical to TRBD2. Trimming cost V 5 bases and J 6 bases; bases outside gene matches: 7. The CDR3 has 14 residues. Germline values: CDR1 MNHNY, CDR2 SVGAGI (reference sequence). CDR3 sequence (DNA): TGTGCCAGCAGTGATAGCGGGAGAGGAAAGACCCAGTACTTC. Encoded protein: CASSDSGRGKTQYF.

The chain uses TRBV7-8 and TRBJ1-1, with 8 bases fitting TRBD1. This CDR3 has 16 amino acids. CDR1 and CDR2 from the germline V gene are SGHVS and FQNEAQ. V trimming: 6 bases; J trimming: 1 base; junction bases outside the gene matches: 10. CDR3 bases: TGTGCCAGCAGGAAATCTCGGGACAGGACGAACACTGAAGCTTTCTTT. Protein sequence: CASRKSRDRTNTEAFF. The full variable domain, completed using reference TRBV7-8 and TRBJ1-1, is GAGVSQSPRYKVAKRGQDVALRCDPISGHVSLFWYQQALGQGPEFLTYFQNEAQLDKSGLPSDRFFAERPEGSVSTLKIQRTQQEDSAVYLCASRKSRDRTNTEAFFGQGTRLTVV.

This clonotype showed up many times. V usage is TRBV12-3 or TRBV12-4 and J usage is TRBJ2-1; D possibly corresponds to TRBD1 (5 bases). V was pared by 7 bases and J by 7 bases, with 11 bases between. The CDR3 runs to 12 residues. The CDR3 spells CASKGPTNEQFF. As DNA, the CDR3 is TGTGCCAGCAAGGGGCCCACTAATGAGCAGTTCTTC.

This clonotype was detected ten times or more. This sequence joins TRBV20-1 and TRBJ2-7; 8 bases fit TRBD2. CDR3 length: 13 residues. J lost 5 bases, V lost 2 bases, and 5 bases had no gene match. Germline CDR1 reads DFQATT; CDR2 reads SNEGSKA (reference sequence). CDR3 region: CSARPERGHEQYF. CDR3 DNA: TGCAGTGCTAGACCCGAGCGGGGGCACGAGCAGTACTTC.

This clonotype was counted a few times. The gene calls are TRBV5-1 and TRBJ2-1; 7 nucleotides agree with TRBD1. The CDR3 is 15 residues long. Germline values: CDR1 SGHRS, CDR2 YFSETQ. V shed 0 bases and J 3 bases; nucleotides not matched to a gene: 3. CDR3 in DNA: TGCGCCAGCAGCTTGGGTGACAGGGTCTACAATGAGCAGTTCTTC. Residues: CASSLGDRVYNEQFF.

Points on this clonotype: With a much larger clone just one base away, this may be a read error. The rearrangement joins TRBV28 to TRBJ2-7; TRBD2 matches 7 bases. V was clipped by 3 bases and J by 5 bases; unmatched bases: 7. The CDR3 runs to 14 residues. The germline V gene has CDR1 MDHEN and CDR2 SYDVKM. The CDR3 here is CASSFPGTINEQYF. CDR3 bases: TGTGCCAGCAGTTTCCCCGGGACTATCAACGAGCAGTACTTC.

The table lists this clonotype with many counts. V usage is TRBV30 and J usage is TRBJ2-7, with 10 bases lining up with TRBD1. V gave up 5 bases and J gave up 1 base; unmatched junction bases: 5. The germline V gene encodes CDR1 GTSNPN and CDR2 SVGIG (reference sequence). The CDR3 has 14 amino acids. CDR3 coding DNA: TGTGCCTGGGGATCGGGACAGGGGTCCTACGAGCAGTACTTC. The encoded protein is CAWGSGQGSYEQYF.

This clonotype was picked up a small number of times. The genes are TRBV7-8 and TRBJ1-1, with 8 bases matching TRBD1. J gave up 5 bases and V 3 bases, and 11 bases lay outside the gene matches. Germline loops: CDR1 SGHVS, CDR2 FQNEAQ. There are 16 residues in the CDR3. DNA for the CDR3: TGTGCCAGCAGCTTGACACGGACAGGGAGCCAGACTGAAGCTTTCTTT. It codes for CASSLTRTGSQTEAFF.

A remark on this clonotype: Just one base apart from a much larger clone, this may be a read error. The rearrangement links TRBV9 to TRBJ1-4; D remains ambiguous. Per germline, CDR1 SGDLS and CDR2 YYNGEE. The CDR3 contains 13 residues. The CDR3 loop is CASGVAGSEKLFF. CDR3 nucleotides: TGTGCCAGCGGCGTAGCCGGGTCTGAAAAACTGTTTTTT.

The chain is built from TRBV5-1 and TRBJ2-2; D is unclear. CDR3 length: 14 amino acids. Trimming removed 5 bases at V and 2 bases at J, with 10 bases between. Germline V gives CDR1 SGHRS, CDR2 YFSETQ. Written as DNA, the CDR3 is TGCGCCAGCAGGATAGGGCTTAACACCGGGGAGCTGTTTTTT. Translating it yields CASRIGLNTGELFF.

There are a few counts of this clonotype. The chain has TRBV5-4 and TRBJ2-7; possibly TRBD1 for D (5 bases). The length of the CDR3 is 13 residues. From germline, CDR1 is SGHNT and CDR2 YYREEE (reference sequence). Between the trimmed V and J ends, which lost 0 bases and 3 bases, there was a span of 7 bases. CDR3 residues: CASSLGGRYEQYF. The DNA of the CDR3 is TGTGCCAGCAGCTTGGGGGGCCGCTACGAGCAGTACTTC.